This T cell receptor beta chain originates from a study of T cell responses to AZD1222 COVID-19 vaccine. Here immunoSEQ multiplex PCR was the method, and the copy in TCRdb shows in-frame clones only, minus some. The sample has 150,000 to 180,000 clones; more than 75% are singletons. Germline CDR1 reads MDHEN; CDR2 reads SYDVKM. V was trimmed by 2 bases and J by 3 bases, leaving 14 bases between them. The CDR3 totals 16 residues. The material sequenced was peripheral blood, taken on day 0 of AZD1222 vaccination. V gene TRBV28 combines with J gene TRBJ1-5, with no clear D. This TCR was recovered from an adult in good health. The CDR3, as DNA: TGTGCCAGCAGTTTAGTGCCGGCGGGGAACAATCAGCCCCAGCATTTT. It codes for CASSLVPAGNNQPQHF.